Detailed here is one T cell receptor (beta chain). The antigen is not known. Two nested PCRs, run for roughly 15 and 9 cycles, were applied to TCRalpha and TCRbeta cDNA. TCRdb re-analyzed the 5' RACE reads; it lists each CDR3 protein once, without DNA. Seen in this sample are a few hundred thousand distinct CDR3 sequences; the ten most common clones hold roughly 5.2%. The entry originates in a study of monozygotic twins with inflammatory bowel disease. Findings and caveats of the study: Compared with healthy co-twins, IBD patients showed reduced TCRbeta repertoire diversity by inverse Simpson.

Germline CDR1 is MNHNS and CDR2 is SASEGT. The CDR3 contains 14 residues. The chain is built from TRBV6-1 and TRBJ2-2. The TCR was taken from a human donor with ulcerative colitis or Crohn's disease, or a healthy co-twin of an affected twin (not recorded which). Sequencing was done on a sample of blood. The CDR3 is CASSPESGVGELFF.